This T cell receptor beta chain was identified in a study of a mutant IDH1 vaccine in newly diagnosed glioma listed by TCRdb under 2021. At the level of the whole study: Vaccination began 4-6 weeks after radiotherapy alone, or alongside temozolomide cycles in the chemotherapy-containing groups. The week-35 safety follow-up was designated visit V12, and the week-47 end of study was designated visit V13. Six visits were used for peripheral blood collection: V03 (baseline), V05, V07, V10, V12 and V13. Of the approximately 34 treated patients, roughly 60% were male and approximately 38% were female, and a mean age of 40.4 years was recorded. For exploratory analyses, fewer than 30 treated patients had longitudinal TCRB deep sequencing done wherever samples were available. Before enrollment, patients had received standard therapy of radiotherapy alone, temozolomide alone, or radiochemotherapy with temozolomide; most received the combination. Broader findings and caveats from the paper: According to the authors, sample limitations meant that analyses of patient blood samples could not be reproduced. Pseudoprogression seemed to be unrelated to changes in the top peripheral T cell clonotypes found by TCRB sequencing. Availability determined which PBMC samples were chosen for TCRB deep sequencing. Immune responses induced by the vaccine were seen in over 90% of patients across multiple MHC alleles.

In regard to this clone: No antigen is known for it. No much larger clone is present one base from it, and per-base qualities are unavailable.

The time point label, read with the paper, signifies: week 35, safety follow-up. A 20-mer mutant IDH1 peptide at 300 micrograms in Montanide made up each vaccine dose, which was injected subcutaneously together with topical imiquimod. Patients received eight vaccinations in weeks 1, 3, 5, 7, 11, 15, 19 and 23, corresponding to visits V03 through V10. The donors had newly diagnosed IDH1-mutant astrocytomas of WHO grade 3 or 4 that showed loss of nuclear ATRX. The samples were drawn from NOA16, a multicentre, single-arm, open-label phase I trial in Germany that tested a mutant IDH1 peptide vaccine in humans for the first time. Genomic DNA for TCRB sequencing was extracted from EDTA blood using the DNeasy Blood and Tissue Kit. Library preparation employed the immunoSEQ multiplex PCR assay. Rearranged TCR beta chain sequences were amplified using the hsTCRB Kit according to the manufacturer's protocol. Sequencing of TCRB libraries was carried out on an Illumina MiSeq. From the authors' description of their analysis: The kit vendor's proprietary platform handled demultiplexing, trimming and gene mapping. TCRdb provides this immuneACCESS table in a form limited to in-frame rearrangements. Some clones are lacking; in checked studies, under half of them reflect an unresolved V gene, and why the rest are absent is not known. V, J and clone size are taken as reported in that table, and D and trimming were inferred from the DNA itself. For this sample the table gives around 44,000 clones, of which more than 60% were detected only once. The ten most abundant clones make up more than 6.5% of the sample.

CDR1 and CDR2 are drawn from the germline V gene: SGHDT, YYEEEE. The V and J ends are trimmed by 1 base and 7 bases, leaving 3 bases between them. Counted from cysteine to phenylalanine, this CDR3 has 11 amino acids. Kept here is only the CDR3 DNA, which spans 33 bases and is read in frame from base 1. In this chain, TRBV5-6 is recombined with TRBJ2-1, with no confidently assigned D gene. The sequence came from a middle-aged man with glioma. The sequences come from PBMCs, collected from a glioma patient whose treatment included an IDH1 peptide vaccine. The CDR3 reads CASSLWNEQFF. The DNA is as follows: TGTGCCAGCAGCTTGTGGAATGAGCAGTTCTTC.